This TCR beta chain was captured in a study of T cells after posttransplantation cyclophosphamide. Study observations and caveats: Tissue-infiltrating T cells from skin or gut overlapped little with blood T cells. Donor-recipient repertoire similarity was low at 1-2 months, rising over year one. TRB clonality was highly associated with recipient CMV seropositivity and reactivation.

Controls had myeloablative marrow grafts with methotrexate and calcineurin inhibitor, sampled at 1 year. Sequenced by immunoSEQ multiplex PCR; TCRdb stores in-frame clones only, minus some. The repertoire has about 21,000 clones, 65% to 90% of them found once; the top ten carry approximately 2%. A remark on this clone: Its specificity is unknown.

Germline trimming cut 1 base from V and 4 bases from J; bases unmatched to any gene: 9. Per the germline V gene, CDR1 is SGHAT and CDR2 is FQNNGV. The CDR3 loop spans 18 amino acids. This clonotype was sampled from a female patient in her 30s who received an allogeneic stem cell transplant from an unrelated donor, was CMV-positive, and had acute and chronic GVHD. Some T cells could come from the graft donor. Sample: PBMCs, taken 362 days after allogeneic stem cell transplant with calcineurin inhibitor and methotrexate. V is TRBV11-2 and J is TRBJ2-5; 13 bases match TRBD2. The CDR3 DNA sequence: TGTGCCAGCAGCTTAGCCCTACTAGCGGGAGGGCTCGGAGAGACCCAGTACTTC. This sequence encodes CASSLALLAGGLGETQYF.